This TCR beta chain was recorded in a study of T cells in Graves' hyperthyroidism and ophthalmopathy. Study-wide background: Peripheral blood was secured at the point of initial diagnosis, before any treatment.

From RNA transcripts, TCR beta CDR3 regions were amplified. HTBI primers were employed in a first-round RT-PCR of the TCR CDR3. TCRdb called the multiplex PCR reads again in MiXCR, with one record for every CDR3 protein. The repertoire includes some 440,000 distinct CDR3 sequences, about a sixth of them detected once, and approximately 7.5% sits in the top ten. If no ophthalmopathy progression occurred within 18 months, Graves' hyperthyroidism was stable. Uncontrolled infections, other autoimmune diseases, pregnancy or lactation led to exclusion of patients. This clonotype was seen ten or more times. This CDR3 has 15 amino acids. CDR1 SGHTA and CDR2 FQGTGA come from the germline V gene. V gave up 5 bases and J gave up 3 bases, with 15 bases separating them.

The specimen was blood. This TCR was sampled from a woman under 30 with Graves' hyperthyroidism. The rearrangement uses TRBV7-3 and TRBJ2-3, with a possible D match to TRBD2 (6 bases). CDR3 sequence reads: CASSHGSGGTDTQYF. For the CDR3, the DNA is TGTGCCAGCAGCCACGGGAGTGGGGGTACAGATACGCAGTATTTT.